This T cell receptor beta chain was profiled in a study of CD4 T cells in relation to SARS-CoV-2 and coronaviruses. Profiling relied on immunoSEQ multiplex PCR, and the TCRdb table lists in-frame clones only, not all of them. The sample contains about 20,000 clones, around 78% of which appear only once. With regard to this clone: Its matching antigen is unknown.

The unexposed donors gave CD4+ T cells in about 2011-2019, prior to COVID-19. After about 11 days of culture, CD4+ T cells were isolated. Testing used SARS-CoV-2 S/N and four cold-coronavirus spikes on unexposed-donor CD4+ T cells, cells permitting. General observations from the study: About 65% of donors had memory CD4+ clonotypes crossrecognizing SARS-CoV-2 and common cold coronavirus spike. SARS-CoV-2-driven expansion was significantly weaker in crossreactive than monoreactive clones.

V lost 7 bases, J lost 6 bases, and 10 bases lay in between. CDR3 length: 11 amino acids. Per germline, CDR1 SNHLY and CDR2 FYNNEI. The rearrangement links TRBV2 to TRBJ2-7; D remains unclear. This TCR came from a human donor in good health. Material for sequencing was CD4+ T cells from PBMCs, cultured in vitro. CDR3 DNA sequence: TGTGCCAGCAAGGCAGGTTCCGAGCAGTACTTC. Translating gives CASKAGSEQYF.